This T cell receptor beta chain was captured in a study of blood T cell repertoires in COVID-19. This CDR3 has 16 residues. V lost 4 bases, J lost 0 bases, and 9 bases stayed unmatched. Looked up from germline, CDR1 is SGHTS and CDR2 is YDEGEE. Only in-frame clones appear in the TCRdb table, and some are missing; sequencing was by immunoSEQ multiplex PCR. The table includes 150,000 to 200,000 clones, around 83% detected once. The origin of this receptor is a woman between 70 and 85 years old with COVID-19, enrolled during active disease. The source material was peripheral blood. This rearrangement joins TRBV5-8 to TRBJ2-7; the match to TRBD1 covers 8 bases. The CDR3 nucleotides read TGTGCCAGCAGCACTGACCGGGACAGGAACTCCTACGAGCAGTACTTC. Its protein product is CASSTDRDRNSYEQYF.